These T cell receptor beta chains were read from a single sample in a study of human thymus T cells. Data came from immunoSEQ multiplex PCR; TCRdb stores just in-frame clones and leaves some out. Of 55,000 to 70,000 clones listed, 85% to 95% were seen once; the top ten hold nearly 6%. Sequences were obtained from blood. The receptors shown here come from a boy younger than two with a congenital heart defect but otherwise immunologically healthy. The CDR3 runs from the conserved cysteine through the conserved F or W. D genes are given only for firm matches. Some rows mark clone size as missing; the rest say once, few, many or name a class of expanded clone.

v_gene	abundance	d_gene	j_gene	CDR3aa	CDR3nt
TRBV6-6	.	.	TRBJ1-5	CASSYLAQPQHF	TGTGCCAGCAGTTACTTAGCGCAGCCCCAGCATTTT
TRBV7-2	.	.	TRBJ1-2	CASSPDMRANYGYTF	TGTGCCAGCAGCCCCGACATGCGAGCTAACTATGGCTACACCTTC
TRBV28	.	.	TRBJ1-5	CASSPSNQPQHF	TGTGCCAGCAGTCCTAGCAATCAGCCCCAGCATTTT
TRBV11-3	.	.	TRBJ2-7	CASSFRDLSYEQYF	TGTGCCAGCAGCTTCAGGGATCTGTCCTACGAGCAGTACTTC
TRBV7-9	.	.	TRBJ2-5	CASSSPGQETQYF	TGTGCCAGCAGTTCCCCCGGACAAGAGACCCAGTACTTC
TRBV2	.	.	TRBJ2-7	CASRLSGQSHSYEQYF	TGTGCCAGCAGACTTAGCGGACAGTCCCACTCCTACGAGCAGTACTTC
TRBV19	.	.	TRBJ2-4	CASSIDIAKNIQYF	TGTGCCAGTAGTATAGACATAGCCAAAAACATTCAGTACTTC
TRBV6-6	once	TRBD1	TRBJ1-1	CASSTHRQGAGTEAFF	TGTGCCAGCAGTACCCATCGACAGGGGGCAGGGACTGAAGCTTTCTTT
TRBV29-1	.	TRBD1	TRBJ1-2	CSVEGQGGGGYTF	TGCAGCGTTGAAGGACAGGGTGGAGGTGGCTACACCTTC
TRBV28	.	TRBD1	TRBJ2-2	CASGQTGVRGELFF	TGTGCCAGCGGGCAAACAGGGGTACGCGGGGAGCTGTTTTTT
TRBV7-9	.	.	TRBJ2-5	CASSQAGGETQYF	TGTGCCAGCAGCCAAGCGGGTGGAGAGACCCAGTACTTC
TRBV28	.	.	TRBJ2-7	CASSDPGPYEQYF	TGTGCCAGCAGTGACCCCGGACCCTACGAGCAGTACTTC
TRBV27	.	.	TRBJ2-1	CASSLIGSYNEQFF	TGTGCCAGCAGTTTAATAGGCTCCTACAATGAGCAGTTCTTC
TRBV11-2	.	TRBD2	TRBJ2-1	CASSMTSGRVNEQFF	TGTGCCAGCAGCATGACTAGCGGGAGGGTTAATGAGCAGTTCTTC
TRBV19	.	TRBD1	TRBJ2-4	CASSRGTGQNIQYF	TGTGCCAGTAGTAGAGGGACAGGGCAAAACATTCAGTACTTC
TRBV15	.	.	TRBJ2-3	CATSRGGETQYF	TGTGCCACCAGCAGGGGGGGAGAGACGCAGTATTTT
TRBV2	.	.	TRBJ2-7	CASSGGPLGYEQYF	TGTGCCAGCAGTGGGGGCCCCCTGGGCTACGAGCAGTACTTC
TRBV7-8	once	TRBD2	TRBJ2-7	CASSLSPSGRAGEQYF	TGTGCCAGCAGCTTGAGTCCTAGCGGGAGGGCTGGGGAGCAGTACTTC
TRBV7-9	.	TRBD2	TRBJ2-7	CASSSFERGSAYEQYF	TGTGCCAGCAGCAGCTTTGAGCGGGGATCAGCCTACGAGCAGTACTTC
TRBV29-1	.	TRBD1	TRBJ1-1	CSGGQDINTEAFF	TGCAGCGGGGGACAGGATATAAACACTGAAGCTTTCTTT
TRBV21-1	.	.	TRBJ1-1	CASSKVAGSHTEAFF	TGTGCCAGCAGCAAAGTTGCAGGGTCCCACACTGAAGCTTTCTTT
TRBV15	.	TRBD1	TRBJ1-1	CATSRGTGMNTEAFF	TGTGCCACCAGCAGAGGGACAGGGATGAACACTGAAGCTTTCTTT
TRBV5-1	.	TRBD1	TRBJ2-3	CASSLGSGGGTDTQYF	TGCGCCAGCAGCTTGGGCTCAGGGGGCGGCACAGATACGCAGTATTTT
TRBV7-9	.	.	TRBJ2-6	CASSSRTDTGANVLTF	TGTGCCAGCAGCTCCCGGACAGACACTGGGGCCAACGTCCTGACTTTC
TRBV10-3	.	TRBD2	TRBJ2-7	CAISESTLEAGPYEQYF	TGTGCCATCAGTGAGTCGACTTTGGAAGCGGGGCCCTACGAGCAGTACTTC
TRBV19	.	.	TRBJ1-2	CASSIFLGTPLENGYTF	TGTGCCAGTAGTATCTTTTTAGGGACCCCGCTGGAGAATGGCTACACCTTC
TRBV6-1	once	.	TRBJ1-4	CASSRQPGEKLFF	TGTGCCAGCAGTAGACAACCGGGGGAAAAACTGTTTTTT
TRBV6-1	.	TRBD1	TRBJ1-6	CASSGTGASNSPLHF	TGTGCCAGCAGTGGGACAGGGGCGTCCAATTCACCCCTCCACTTT
TRBV6-5	.	TRBD2	TRBJ2-5	CASSGTSGKKETQYF	TGTGCCAGCTCCGGGACTAGCGGGAAAAAAGAGACCCAGTACTTC
TRBV6-6	.	.	TRBJ1-2	CASSPGPSNYGYTF	TGTGCCAGCAGTCCGGGCCCTTCTAACTATGGCTACACCTTC
TRBV2	.	.	TRBJ1-3	CASSDAGDWNTIYF	TGTGCCAGCAGTGACGCAGGGGACTGGAACACCATATATTTT
TRBV5-5	.	.	TRBJ2-7	CASSLAGWPGEQYF	TGTGCCAGCAGCTTGGCGGGTTGGCCCGGCGAGCAGTACTTC
TRBV6-5	.	TRBD2	TRBJ2-1	CASRPAVGTNSEQFF	TGTGCCAGCAGGCCAGCCGTTGGGACTAACAGTGAGCAGTTCTTC
TRBV5-1	.	.	TRBJ2-2	CASKKGRGANTGELFF	TGCGCCAGCAAAAAAGGGAGGGGGGCGAACACCGGGGAGCTGTTTTTT
TRBV19	.	.	TRBJ1-5	CASSMWAGTNQPQHF	TGTGCCAGTAGTATGTGGGCAGGGACCAATCAGCCCCAGCATTTT
TRBV28	.	TRBD1	TRBJ1-2	CASSLDRGYYGYTF	TGTGCCAGCAGTTTGGACAGGGGGTATTATGGCTACACCTTC
TRBV7-7	once	TRBD2	TRBJ2-1	CASSLGLAGYNEQFF	TGTGCCAGCAGCTTAGGCCTAGCGGGGTACAATGAGCAGTTCTTC
TRBV5-4	.	TRBD2	TRBJ2-5	CASSLISGGEETQYF	TGTGCCAGCAGCTTAATTAGCGGGGGGGAAGAGACCCAGTACTTC
TRBV9	.	.	TRBJ2-5	CASSAGGGAQETQYF	TGTGCCAGCAGCGCAGGGGGAGGGGCTCAAGAGACCCAGTACTTC
TRBV7-6	.	.	TRBJ2-7	CASSSVFRSYEQYF	TGTGCCAGCAGCTCCGTTTTTAGGTCCTACGAGCAGTACTTC
TRBV27	.	.	TRBJ2-3	CASSPLAGPDTQYF	TGTGCCAGCAGTCCCTTGGCGGGCCCAGATACGCAGTATTTT
TRBV5-4	.	TRBD2	TRBJ2-1	CASSLAKGLGTNEQFF	TGTGCCAGCAGCTTGGCCAAGGGACTAGGTACCAATGAGCAGTTCTTC
TRBV5-1	.	TRBD2	TRBJ2-3	CASSRGLAGVDTQYF	TGCGCCAGCAGCCGCGGACTAGCGGGAGTAGATACGCAGTATTTT
TRBV4-3	.	.	TRBJ1-2	CASSQDGVSNYGYTF	TGCGCCAGCAGCCAAGACGGGGTCTCTAACTATGGCTACACCTTC
TRBV19	.	.	TRBJ1-4	CASSMGGSNEKLFF	TGTGCCAGTAGTATGGGTGGCTCTAATGAAAAACTGTTTTTT
TRBV12-5	.	TRBD2	TRBJ2-3	CASGLEAGGWLGTDTQYF	TGTGCTAGTGGTTTGGAAGCGGGAGGGTGGTTAGGCACAGATACGCAGTATTTT
TRBV5-6	.	.	TRBJ1-2	CASTTVAEDYGYTF	TGTGCCAGCACCACCGTAGCGGAGGACTATGGCTACACCTTC
TRBV5-4	.	.	TRBJ2-4	CASSLGSQGIGRNIQYF	TGTGCCAGCAGCTTGGGAAGCCAGGGAATAGGGAGAAACATTCAGTACTTC
TRBV21-1	.	.	TRBJ2-2	CASLVEREAPNTGELFF	TGTGCCAGTCTGGTGGAGCGGGAGGCGCCAAACACCGGGGAGCTGTTTTTT
TRBV7-2	.	.	TRBJ2-7	CASSLRRDQTYEQYF	TGTGCCAGCAGCTTAAGGCGGGACCAGACCTACGAGCAGTACTTC